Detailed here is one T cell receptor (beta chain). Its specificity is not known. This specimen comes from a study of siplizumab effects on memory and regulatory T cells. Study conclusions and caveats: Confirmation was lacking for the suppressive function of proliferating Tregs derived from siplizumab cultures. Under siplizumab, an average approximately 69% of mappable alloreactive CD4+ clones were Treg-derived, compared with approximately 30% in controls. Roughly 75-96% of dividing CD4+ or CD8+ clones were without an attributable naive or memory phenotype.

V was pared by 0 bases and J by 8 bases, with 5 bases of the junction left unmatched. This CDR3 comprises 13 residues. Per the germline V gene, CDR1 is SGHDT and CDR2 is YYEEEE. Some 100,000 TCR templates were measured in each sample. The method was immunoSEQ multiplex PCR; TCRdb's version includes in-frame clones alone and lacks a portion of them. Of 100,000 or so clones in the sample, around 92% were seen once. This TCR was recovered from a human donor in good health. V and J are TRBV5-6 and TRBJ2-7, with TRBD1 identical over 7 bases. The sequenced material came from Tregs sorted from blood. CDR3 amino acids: CASSLVQGEKQYF. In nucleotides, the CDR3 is TGTGCCAGCAGCTTGGTGCAGGGGGAAAAGCAGTACTTC.